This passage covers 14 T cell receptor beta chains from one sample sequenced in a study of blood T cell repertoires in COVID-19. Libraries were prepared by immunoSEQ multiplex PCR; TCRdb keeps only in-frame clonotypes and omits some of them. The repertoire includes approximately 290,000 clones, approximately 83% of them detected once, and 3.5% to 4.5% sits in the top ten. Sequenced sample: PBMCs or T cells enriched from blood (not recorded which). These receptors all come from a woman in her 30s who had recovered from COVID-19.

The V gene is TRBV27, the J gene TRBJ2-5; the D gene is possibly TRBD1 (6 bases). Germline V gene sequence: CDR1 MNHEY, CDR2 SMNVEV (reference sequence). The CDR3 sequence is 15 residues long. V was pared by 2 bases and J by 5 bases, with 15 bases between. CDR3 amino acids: CASSLVPGQGETQYF. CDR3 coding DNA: TGTGCCAGCAGTTTAGTGCCCGGGCAGGGGGAGACCCAGTACTTC.

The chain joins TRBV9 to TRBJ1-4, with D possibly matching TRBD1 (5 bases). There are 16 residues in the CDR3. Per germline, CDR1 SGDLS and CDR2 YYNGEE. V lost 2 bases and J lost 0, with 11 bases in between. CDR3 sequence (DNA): TGTGCCAGCAGCGTTCTCGGGGGATCAACTAATGAAAAACTGTTTTTT. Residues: CASSVLGGSTNEKLFF.

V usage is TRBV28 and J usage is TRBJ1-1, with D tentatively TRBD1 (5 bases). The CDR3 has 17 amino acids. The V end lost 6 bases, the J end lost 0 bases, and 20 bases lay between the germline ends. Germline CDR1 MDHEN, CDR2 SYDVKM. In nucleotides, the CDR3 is TGTGCCAGCAGCCTGGCCAGGGCCGTAGTCATGAACACTGAAGCTTTCTTT. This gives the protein CASSLARAVVMNTEAFF.

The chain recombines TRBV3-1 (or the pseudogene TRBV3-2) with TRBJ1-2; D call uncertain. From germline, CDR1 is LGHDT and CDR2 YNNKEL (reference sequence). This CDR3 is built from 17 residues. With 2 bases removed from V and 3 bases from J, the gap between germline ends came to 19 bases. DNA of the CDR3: TGTGCCAGCAGCCAACAACATTCCACGGGTCGGTACTATGGCTACACCTTC. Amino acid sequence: CASSQQHSTGRYYGYTF.

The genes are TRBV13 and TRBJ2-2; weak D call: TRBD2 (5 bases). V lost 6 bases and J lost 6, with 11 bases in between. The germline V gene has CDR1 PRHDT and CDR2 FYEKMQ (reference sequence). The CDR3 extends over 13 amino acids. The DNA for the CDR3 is TGTGCCAGCAGGCCTACTAGTGCCGGGGAGCTGTTTTTT. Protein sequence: CASRPTSAGELFF. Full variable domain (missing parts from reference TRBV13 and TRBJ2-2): AAGVIQSPRHLIKEKRETATLKCYPIPRHDTVYWYQQGPGQDPQFLISFYEKMQSDKGSIPDRFSAQQFSDYHSELNMSSLELGDSALYFCASRPTSAGELFFGEGSRLTVL.

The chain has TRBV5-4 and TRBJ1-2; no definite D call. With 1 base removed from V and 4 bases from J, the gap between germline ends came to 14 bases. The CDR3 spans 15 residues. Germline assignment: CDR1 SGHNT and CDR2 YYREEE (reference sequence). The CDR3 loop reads CASSLKRVEGYGYTF. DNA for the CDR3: TGTGCCAGCAGCTTGAAGAGGGTGGAGGGCTATGGCTACACCTTC.

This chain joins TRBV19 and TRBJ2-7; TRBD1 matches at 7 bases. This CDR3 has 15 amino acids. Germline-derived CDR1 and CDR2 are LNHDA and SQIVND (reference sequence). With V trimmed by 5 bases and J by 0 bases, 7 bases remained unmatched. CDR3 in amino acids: CASSDPGQSSYEQYF. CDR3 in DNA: TGTGCCAGTAGTGATCCGGGACAGTCCTCCTACGAGCAGTACTTC.

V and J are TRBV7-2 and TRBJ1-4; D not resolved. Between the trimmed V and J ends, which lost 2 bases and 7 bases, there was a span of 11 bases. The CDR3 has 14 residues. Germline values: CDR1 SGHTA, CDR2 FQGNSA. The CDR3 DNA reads TGTGCCAGCAGCTTACCGGACTTCAGTGAAAAACTGTTTTTT. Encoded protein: CASSLPDFSEKLFF.

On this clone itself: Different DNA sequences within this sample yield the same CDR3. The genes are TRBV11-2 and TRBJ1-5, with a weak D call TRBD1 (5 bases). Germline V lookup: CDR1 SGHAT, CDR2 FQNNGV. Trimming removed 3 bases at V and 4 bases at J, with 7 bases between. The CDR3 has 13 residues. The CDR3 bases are TGTGCCAGCAGCTTCGGGGGGAATCAGCCCCAGCATTTT. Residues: CASSFGGNQPQHF.

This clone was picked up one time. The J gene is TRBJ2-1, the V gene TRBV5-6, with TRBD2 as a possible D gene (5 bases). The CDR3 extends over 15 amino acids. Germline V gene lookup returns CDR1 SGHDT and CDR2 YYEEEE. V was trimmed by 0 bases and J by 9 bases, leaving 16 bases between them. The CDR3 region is CASSLGRTTAVEQFF. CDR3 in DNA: TGTGCCAGCAGCTTGGGTAGGACCACAGCGGTTGAGCAGTTCTTC.

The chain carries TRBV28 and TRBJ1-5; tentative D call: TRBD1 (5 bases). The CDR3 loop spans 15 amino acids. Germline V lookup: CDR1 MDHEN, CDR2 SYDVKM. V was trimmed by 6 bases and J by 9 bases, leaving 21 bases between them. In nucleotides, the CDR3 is TGTGCCAGCAGCCAGAACCGGGCCTCGGGGGGGCCCCAGCATTTT. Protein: CASSQNRASGGPQHF.

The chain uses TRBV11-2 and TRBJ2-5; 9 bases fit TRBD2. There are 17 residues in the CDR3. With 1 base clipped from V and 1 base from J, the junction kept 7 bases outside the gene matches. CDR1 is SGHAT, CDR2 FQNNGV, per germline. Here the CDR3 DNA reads TGTGCCAGCAGCTTAGGCTTAGGCGGGGGGGGCCAAGAGACCCAGTACTTC. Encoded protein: CASSLGLGGGGQETQYF.

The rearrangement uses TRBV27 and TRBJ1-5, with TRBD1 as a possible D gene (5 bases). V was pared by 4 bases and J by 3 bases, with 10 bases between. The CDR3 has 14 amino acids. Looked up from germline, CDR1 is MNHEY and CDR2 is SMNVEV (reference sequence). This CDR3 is CASSSGGVNQPQHF. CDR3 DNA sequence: TGTGCCAGCAGTTCCGGGGGTGTCAATCAGCCCCAGCATTTT.

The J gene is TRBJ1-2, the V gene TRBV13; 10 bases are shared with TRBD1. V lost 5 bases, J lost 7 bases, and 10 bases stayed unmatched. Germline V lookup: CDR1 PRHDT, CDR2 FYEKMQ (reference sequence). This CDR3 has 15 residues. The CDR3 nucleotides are TGTGCCAGCAGCGCTCCGGGACAGGGGTCGGGTGGCTACACCTTC. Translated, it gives CASSAPGQGSGGYTF.